Listed here are 21 T cell receptor beta chains from one sample, sequenced in a study of blood T cells in healthy people across ages. A J-beta primer mix and a sample-barcoded 5' primer were used in a second PCR of roughly 7 to 12 cycles. TCRdb re-called the 5' RACE reads through MiXCR, storing one row per CDR3 protein. Of 1,500,000 or so distinct CDR3 sequences in the sample, 59% were seen once. The source material was blood. The receptors were sampled from a man younger than 35 in good health.

This clonotype occurred a few times. The chain carries TRBV20-1 and TRBJ2-1; TRBD2 aligns across 9 bases. The germline gives CDR1 DFQATT, CDR2 SNEGSKA (reference sequence). The CDR3 consists of 17 residues. V was clipped by 2 bases and J by 4 bases; unmatched bases: 12. The CDR3 DNA reads as TGCAGTGCTAGATTCCTAGCGGGAAGGCGGGATTACAATGAGCAGTTCTTC. This translates into CSARFLAGRRDYNEQFF.

The J gene is TRBJ2-3, the V gene TRBV20-1; D possibly corresponds to TRBD2 (5 bases). The CDR3 consists of 19 residues. Trimming took off 2 bases at V and 0 bases at J, with 24 bases between the two ends. CDR1 is DFQATT and CDR2 is SNEGSKA in the germline V gene (reference sequence). The CDR3, as DNA: TGCAGTGCTAGAACGGGTTTCGCGGGCGACCTCCTTAGCACAGATACGCAGTATTTT. Amino acid sequence: CSARTGFAGDLLSTDTQYF.

This clonotype was detected once. The chain recombines TRBV20-1 with TRBJ2-7, with no clear D. The length of the CDR3 is 15 residues. Germline V CDR1 and CDR2: DFQATT, SNEGSKA (reference sequence). V was trimmed by 2 bases and J by 4 bases, leaving 18 bases between them. The CDR3 nucleotides are TGCAGTGCTAGACCCCCCCTAGTCTCCTCTTACGAGCAGTACTTC. This codes for CSARPPLVSSYEQYF.

This chain links TRBV6-6 with TRBJ2-1; 9 bases are a match to TRBD1. The end of the DNA is better explained by TRBJ2-7, so the J call may be wrong. This CDR3 has 16 amino acids. The germline gives CDR1 MNHNY, CDR2 SVGAGI (reference sequence). The CDR3 DNA reads as TGTGCCAGCAGTCAATCCCATCGACAGGGGGTTAATGAGCAGTACTTC. Its protein is CASSQSHRQGVNEQYF.

The rearrangement links TRBV7-9 to TRBJ2-5; tentatively, D is TRBD1 or TRBD2 (6 bases each). Germline-derived CDR1 and CDR2 are SEHNR and FQNEAQ (reference sequence). This CDR3 is built from 14 residues. Trimming left V 7 bases short and J 5 bases short, with 17 bases between. CDR3 nucleotides: TGTGCCAGCACCGGAGGGGGATCATTGGAGACCCAGTACTTC. This sequence encodes CASTGGGSLETQYF.

The rearrangement joins TRBV3-1 to TRBJ2-1; 11 bases are a match to TRBD2. From germline, CDR1 is LGHDT and CDR2 YNNKEL (reference sequence). The CDR3 covers 15 residues. Trimming removed 5 bases from V and 7 bases from J; junction bases left unmatched: 7. The CDR3 DNA follows: TGTGCCAGCAGCACTATCACTAGCGGGGGTAATGAGCAGTTCTTC. It translates to CASSTITSGGNEQFF.

The sample holds a few counts of this clonotype. V usage is TRBV7-9 and J usage is TRBJ2-1, with TRBD2 identical over 12 bases. V dropped 8 bases and J dropped 0; count of bases not matched to a gene: 11. Germline lookup yields CDR1 SEHNR and CDR2 FQNEAQ (reference sequence). This CDR3 has 18 amino acids. CDR3: CASLSGLAGPSSYNEQFF. The CDR3 region has the DNA TGTGCCAGCCTTTCGGGACTAGCGGGCCCCAGCTCCTACAATGAGCAGTTCTTC.

The genes are TRBV27 and TRBJ2-5, with 11 bases that match TRBD1. The J call may not be correct, given that the DNA end is closer to TRBJ2-7. CDR1 and CDR2 (germline): MNHEY, SMNVEV (reference sequence). There are 15 residues in the CDR3. The CDR3 here is CASSLGGTGGYEQYF. Here the CDR3 DNA reads TGTGCCAGCAGCTTAGGCGGGACAGGGGGTTACGAGCAGTACTTC.

This clonotype was seen a few times. The rearrangement uses TRBV20-1 and TRBJ2-1; 7 nucleotides align to TRBD2. CDR1 DFQATT and CDR2 SNEGSKA come from the germline V gene (reference sequence). With 3 bases clipped from V and 0 bases from J, the junction kept 8 bases outside the gene matches. CDR3 length equals 16 residues. CDR3 nucleotides: TGCAGTGCTAGGGCGCGTGGGAGGGACTCCTACAATGAGCAGTTCTTC. This encodes CSARARGRDSYNEQFF.

V gene TRBV2 combines with J gene TRBJ1-4; D not resolved. Germline CDR1 reads SNHLY; CDR2 reads FYNNEI. CDR3 length: 14 amino acids. With 11 bases removed from V and 0 bases from J, the gap between germline ends came to 13 bases. The CDR3 DNA is TGTGCCGGCGGGCCCCTTGCAACTAATGAAAAACTGTTTTTT. It is translated as CAGGPLATNEKLFF.

This CDR3 reads CASSLDFWDGATNEKLFF. CDR3 nucleotide sequence: TGTGCCAGCAGCTTAGATTTCTGGGACGGGGCAACTAATGAAAAACTGTTTTTT. The chain carries TRBV11-2 and TRBJ1-4, with D maybe TRBD1 (5 bases). Per the germline V gene, CDR1 is SGHAT and CDR2 is FQNNGV. Trimming cost V 0 bases and J 0 bases, with 14 bases left between them. The CDR3 consists of 18 residues. Based on the CDR3 plus reference TRBV11-2 and TRBJ1-4, the full variable domain is EAGVAQSPRYKIIEKRQSVAFWCNPISGHATLYWYQQILGQGPKLLIQFQNNGVVDDSQLPKDRFSAERLKGVDSTLKIQPAKLEDSAVYLCASSLDFWDGATNEKLFFGSGTQLSVL.

This clonotype was seen ten or more times. The chain has TRBV5-6 and TRBJ2-4; D call uncertain. This CDR3 has 14 amino acids. Per germline, CDR1 SGHDT and CDR2 YYEEEE. The V end was cut by 0 bases, the J end by 1 base, with 5 bases between. The CDR3 spells CASSLVRAKNIQYF. The CDR3 DNA sequence: TGTGCCAGCAGCTTGGTTCGCGCCAAAAACATTCAGTACTTC.

The chain is built from TRBV20-1 and TRBJ2-5; 7 bases agree with TRBD2. Per the germline V gene, CDR1 is DFQATT and CDR2 is SNEGSKA (reference sequence). The junction had 5 bases not matched to a gene; V was cut back by 6 bases and J by 4 bases. The CDR3 runs to 12 residues. CDR3 nucleotides: TGCAGTGCCCCGGGGAGGGCAGAGACCCAGTACTTC. As protein: CSAPGRAETQYF.

The rearrangement joins TRBV20-1 to TRBJ2-4; D is perhaps TRBD2 (5 bases). The CDR3 covers 13 residues. The germline CDR1 and CDR2 sequences are DFQATT and SNEGSKA (reference sequence). V lost 6 bases and J 8 bases, leaving 17 bases between the germline ends. CDR3 region: CSAKDSPGDIQYF. Written as DNA, the CDR3 is TGCAGTGCCAAGGACTCCCCCGGGGACATTCAGTACTTC.

The V and J genes are TRBV6-2 or TRBV6-3 and TRBJ2-7; the match to TRBD2 covers 8 bases. J was trimmed by 7 bases and V by 6 bases; bases with no gene match: 8. The CDR3 is 13 amino acids. The germline V gene has CDR1 MNHEY and CDR2 SVGEGT. The chain's CDR3 is CASRPTSGDEQYF. CDR3 DNA: TGTGCCAGCAGACCTACTAGCGGCGATGAGCAGTACTTC.

The chain links TRBV11-2 to TRBJ2-3, with D unclear. This CDR3 has 16 amino acids. Trimming stripped 1 base from V and 0 bases from J, with 11 bases between. Per germline, CDR1 SGHAT and CDR2 FQNNGV. CDR3 sequence reads: CASSLGAFTSTDTQYF. In DNA form, the CDR3 reads TGTGCCAGCAGCTTAGGGGCCTTCACTAGCACAGATACGCAGTATTTT.

This sequence joins TRBV20-1 and TRBJ2-3; 9 nucleotides align to TRBD2. Germline assignment: CDR1 DFQATT and CDR2 SNEGSKA (reference sequence). The V gene end was trimmed by 3 bases and the J gene end by 5 bases; junction bases not matched to a gene: 12. This CDR3 is 16 amino acids long. Here the CDR3 reads CSASARLAALGDTQYF. The CDR3, as DNA: TGCAGTGCTAGCGCACGACTAGCGGCCTTGGGAGATACGCAGTATTTT.

The V call is TRBV11-2, the J call TRBJ1-2; 9 bases align to TRBD1. The germline CDR1 and CDR2 sequences are SGHAT and FQNNGV. The CDR3 runs to 16 residues. The V segment lost 2 bases and the J segment 4 bases; nucleotides outside the gene matches: 8. The CDR3 DNA is TGTGCCAGCAGCTTAACTTTAGGGGACAGGGTCTATGGCTACACCTTC. Its translation: CASSLTLGDRVYGYTF.

V is TRBV7-8 and J is TRBJ2-1; tentative D call: TRBD1 (6 bases). V shed 5 bases and J shed 9 bases, with 20 bases lying between them. Germline V gene lookup returns CDR1 SGHVS and CDR2 FQNEAQ. The CDR3 has 15 amino acids. CDR3 sequence reads: CASSLTMTGVSEQFF. The CDR3 DNA is TGTGCCAGCAGCCTAACTATGACAGGCGTCAGTGAGCAGTTCTTC.

This clonotype was recorded once. This chain joins TRBV4-2 and TRBJ1-2, with a tentative D call TRBD1 (6 bases). Germline loops: CDR1 LGHNA, CDR2 YNFKEQ. The CDR3 has 14 amino acids. V shed 1 base and J shed 4 bases, with 10 bases lying between them. The CDR3 coding sequence is TGTGCCAGCAGCCAAGGAGACAGGACCTATGGCTACACCTTC. Encoded protein: CASSQGDRTYGYTF.

This clonotype was seen once. The chain recombines TRBV15 with TRBJ2-5; D is ambiguous. The end of the DNA aligns better with TRBJ2-7, so the J call may be wrong. The CDR3 spans 15 residues. The V gene's germline CDR1 is LNHNV and CDR2 YYDKDF (reference sequence). CDR3 residues: CATSRDLRGSSEQYF. The DNA of the CDR3 is TGTGCCACCAGCAGAGATCTTCGCGGTAGCAGCGAGCAGTACTTC.